This T cell receptor beta chain emerged from a study of T-cell reconstitution after alpha-beta-depleted transplantation in children. V was shortened by 10 bases and J by 1 base, with 23 bases between the two germline ends. Germline loops: CDR1 LGHDT, CDR2 YNNKEL (reference sequence). This CDR3 has 17 amino acids. Preparation of the TCRbeta library involved a method that used unique molecular identifiers. Using its own MiXCR run on the PCR reads, TCRdb lists one record per CDR3 protein. The sample records approximately 83,000 distinct CDR3 sequences, roughly 8.3% being singletons. This receptor was obtained from a human donor who donated a stem cell graft to a child with congenital amegakaryocytic thrombocytopenia. Sequencing was performed on PBMCs from the stem cell graft donor, taken from the stem cell graft. The chain has TRBV3-1 and TRBJ2-1, with D possibly being TRBD1 or TRBD2 (5 bases each). This chain's CDR3 is CATSPPAGTSSYNEQFF. CDR3 nucleotide sequence: TGTGCCACCTCCCCCCCTGCCGGGACCTCGTCCTACAATGAGCAGTTCTTC.